Each of the 9 T cell receptor beta chains below was sequenced from the same sample in a study of blood T cell repertoires in COVID-19. Using immunoSEQ multiplex PCR, the repertoire was profiled, and TCRdb retains in-frame clones only, with some absent. This sample has tens of thousands of clones; approximately 79% occur once, and the top ten carry about 20%. Sequences were obtained from peripheral blood. The receptor set was obtained from a man aged 60 to 69 with acute or convalescent COVID-19.

The chain employs TRBV18 and TRBJ2-7; 13 nucleotides agree with TRBD2. This CDR3 comprises 16 residues. J gave up 5 bases and V 2 bases, and 6 bases lay outside the gene matches. Germline CDR1 KGHSH, CDR2 LQKENI. CDR3 amino acids: CASSPGLAGERHEQYF. For the CDR3, the DNA is TGTGCCAGCTCACCAGGACTAGCGGGAGAAAGGCACGAGCAGTACTTC.

J is TRBJ2-1 and V is TRBV5-1; the match to TRBD2 covers 9 bases. V gave up 1 base and J gave up 8 bases; unmatched junction bases: 7. Germline assignment: CDR1 SGHRS and CDR2 YFSETQ. CDR3 length equals 15 residues. The CDR3 here is CASSLSSGRSDEQFF. The CDR3 nucleotides are TGCGCCAGCAGCTTGAGTAGCGGGAGAAGTGATGAGCAGTTCTTC.

The rearrangement links TRBV7-6 to TRBJ1-5, with TRBD1 as a possible D gene (6 bases). Trimming removed 5 bases from V and 5 bases from J, with 10 bases in between. The V gene's germline CDR1 is SGHVS and CDR2 FNYEAQ. CDR3 length: 13 residues. The CDR3 bases are TGTGCCAGCAGCACAGGGTGGGATCAGCCCCAGCATTTT. It translates to CASSTGWDQPQHF.

V usage is TRBV30 and J usage is TRBJ1-3, with a possible D match to TRBD1 (6 bases). CDR3 length: 15 residues. Trimming took 1 base from V and 6 from J, leaving 16 bases between them. Germline V gene lookup returns CDR1 GTSNPN and CDR2 SVGIG (reference sequence). The CDR3 region is CAWSAPAGVANTIYF. The CDR3 DNA reads TGTGCCTGGAGTGCCCCAGCAGGGGTGGCAAACACCATATATTTT.

J is TRBJ1-1 and V is TRBV5-1; D is ambiguous. V lost 0 bases to trimming and J lost 2 bases, with 11 bases between them. The CDR3 has 15 amino acids. Germline lookup yields CDR1 SGHRS and CDR2 YFSETQ. DNA for the CDR3: TGCGCCAGCAGCTTGGATATCGGGGATAACACTGAAGCTTTCTTT. This gives the protein CASSLDIGDNTEAFF.

The chain combines TRBV27 with TRBJ1-5; TRBD1 agrees at 10 bases. Germline loops: CDR1 MNHEY, CDR2 SMNVEV (reference sequence). V shed 5 bases and J 5 bases; nucleotides not matched to a gene: 6. The CDR3 runs to 15 residues. As DNA, the CDR3 is TGTGCCAGCAGTACCAGGGACAGGGGAGATCAGCCCCAGCATTTT. Translated: CASSTRDRGDQPQHF.

The rearrangement uses TRBV24-1 and TRBJ2-1, with 8 nucleotides matching TRBD2. The CDR3 length is 15 residues. The V gene end was trimmed by 7 bases and the J gene end by 8 bases; junction bases not matched to a gene: 12. Germline CDR1 KGHDR, CDR2 SFDVKD. The CDR3 DNA follows: TGTGCCACCAGACGTAGCGGGGCGGGCTGGGATGAGCAGTTCTTC. Translating it yields CATRRSGAGWDEQFF.

The chain carries TRBV7-2 and TRBJ2-3; 8 nucleotides align to TRBD2. With 3 bases clipped from V and 2 bases from J, the junction kept 7 bases outside the gene matches. Germline V gene data show CDR1 as SGHTA and CDR2 as FQGNSA. CDR3 length: 16 residues. The CDR3 DNA reads TGTGCCAGCAGCTTCCGGCGGGAGGCCTTCACAGATACGCAGTATTTT. Amino acid sequence: CASSFRREAFTDTQYF.

The chain uses TRBV5-1 and TRBJ2-1, with D tentatively TRBD2 (5 bases). The CDR3 is 15 amino acids. V was shortened by 0 bases and J by 8 bases, with 15 bases between the two germline ends. CDR1 SGHRS and CDR2 YFSETQ come from the germline V gene. CDR3 DNA: TGCGCCAGCAGCTTGGACGGGGTCTCTAGGGATGAGCAGTTCTTC. As protein: CASSLDGVSRDEQFF.